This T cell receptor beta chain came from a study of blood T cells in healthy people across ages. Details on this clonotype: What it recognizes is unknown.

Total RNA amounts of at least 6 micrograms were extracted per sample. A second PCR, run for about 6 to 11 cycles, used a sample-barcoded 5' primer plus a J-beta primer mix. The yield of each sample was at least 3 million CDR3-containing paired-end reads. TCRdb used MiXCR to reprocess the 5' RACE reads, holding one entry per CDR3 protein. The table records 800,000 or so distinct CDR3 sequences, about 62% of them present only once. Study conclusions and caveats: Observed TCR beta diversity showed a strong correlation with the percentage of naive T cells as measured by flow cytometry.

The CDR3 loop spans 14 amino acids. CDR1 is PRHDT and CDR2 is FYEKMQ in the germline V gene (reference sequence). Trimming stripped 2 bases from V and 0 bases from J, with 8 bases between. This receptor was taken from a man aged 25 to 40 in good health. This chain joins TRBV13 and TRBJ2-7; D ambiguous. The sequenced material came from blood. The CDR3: CASSLTRSSYEQYF. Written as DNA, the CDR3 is TGTGCCAGCAGCTTAACGAGGAGCTCCTACGAGCAGTACTTC.